Below, one T cell receptor (beta chain) is given with its context. What this receptor recognizes is not known. Base qualities are not at hand, and no much larger clone is one base apart. A second Seattle source provided samples from volunteer blood donors who had recovered from COVID-19. The collaborating institutions used their own protocols to collect whole blood in K2EDTA tubes. For TCRbeta analysis, collaborator samples were shipped as frozen whole blood, as isolated PBMCs, or as DNA extracted from either sample type. The immunoSEQ Assay, a bias-controlled multiplex PCR, was used to amplify TCRbeta CDR3 regions from genomic DNA. Turning to the authors' computational methods: The number of nucleated cells in each sample was estimated from the amplification of reference gene primers within the assay. Sequence reads were collapsed and filtered to measure the absolute abundance of every unique TCRbeta CDR3 rearrangement. For each sample, productive Simpson clonality was calculated as the square root of Simpson's diversity index over productive rearrangements. The clones in this table, taken by TCRdb from immuneACCESS, are in-frame only. Not every clone is retained; where verified, under half of the shortfall comes from an unresolved V gene, and the cause of the rest is unknown. The V and J calls and clone size are taken from that table; D and trimming were inferred from the DNA. This sample holds around 270,000 clones; 65% to 85% were observed only once. Jointly, the top ten make up over 1.5% of the sample.

CDR1 and CDR2, per the germline V gene (reference sequence), are SEHNR and FQNEAQ. The CDR3 holds 19 amino acids from the cysteine to the phenylalanine. Of all the DNA, just the CDR3 is kept, 57 bases in frame from base 1. At the junction V is shortened by 1 base and J by 1 base, with 22 bases in between. This specimen belongs to a study of blood T cell repertoires in COVID-19 (dated by TCRdb to the early 2020s). Study-level background: Samples covering the acute and convalescent phases of COVID-19 were provided by collaborators in the United States, Italy and Spain. The repertoires were released in a freely available public database intended as a resource for research on the immune response to SARS-CoV-2. Sample metadata almost always included a de-identified subject ID, COVID-19 status, age in years and sex. Samples came from the ongoing ImmuneRACE study (first 160 participants) plus 1,254 subjects from 6 global collaborators. Subjects who had been exposed to COVID-19, were actively infected with it, or had recovered from it provided the deeply sampled blood TCRbeta repertoires that made up the dataset. Where available, HLA class I and class II types were obtained from metadata supplied by the sample provider rather than from assay-based typing. The material from the prospective study consisted of cDNA or gDNA derived from T cells, B-cell-depleted T cells, or PBMCs.

General study outcomes and caveats: Clinical and demographic metadata were provided uncurated, with the amount varying by source and participant.

The chain employs TRBV7-9 and TRBJ1-1; tentative D gene TRBD1, with 5 bases matching. Source material: peripheral blood. This clonotype was sampled from a woman between 40 and 50 years old who had recovered from COVID-19. The DNA sequence is given as TGTGCCAGCAGCTTAGAGTTAGGGACTCAATCGTTACAGAACACTGAAGCTTTCTTT. The translation is CASSLELGTQSLQNTEAFF.